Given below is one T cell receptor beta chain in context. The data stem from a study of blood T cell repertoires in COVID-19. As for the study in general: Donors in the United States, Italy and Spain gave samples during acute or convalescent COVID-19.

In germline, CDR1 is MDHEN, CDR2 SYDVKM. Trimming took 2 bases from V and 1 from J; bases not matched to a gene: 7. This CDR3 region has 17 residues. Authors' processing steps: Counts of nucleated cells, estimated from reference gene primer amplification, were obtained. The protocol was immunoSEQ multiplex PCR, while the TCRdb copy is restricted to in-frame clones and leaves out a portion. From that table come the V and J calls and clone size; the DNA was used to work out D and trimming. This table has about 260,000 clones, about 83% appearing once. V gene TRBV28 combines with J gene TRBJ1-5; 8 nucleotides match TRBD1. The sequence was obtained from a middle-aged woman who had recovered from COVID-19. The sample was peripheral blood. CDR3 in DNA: TGTGCCAGCAGTTTAATTTTACAGGGGGGAAGCAATCAGCCCCAGCATTTT. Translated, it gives CASSLILQGGSNQPQHF. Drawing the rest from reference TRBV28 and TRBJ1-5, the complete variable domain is DVKVTQSSRYLVKRTGEKVFLECVQDMDHENMFWYRQDPGLGLRLIYFSYDVKMKEKGDIPEGYSVSREKKERFSLILESASTNQTSMYLCASSLILQGGSNQPQHFGDGTRLSIL.